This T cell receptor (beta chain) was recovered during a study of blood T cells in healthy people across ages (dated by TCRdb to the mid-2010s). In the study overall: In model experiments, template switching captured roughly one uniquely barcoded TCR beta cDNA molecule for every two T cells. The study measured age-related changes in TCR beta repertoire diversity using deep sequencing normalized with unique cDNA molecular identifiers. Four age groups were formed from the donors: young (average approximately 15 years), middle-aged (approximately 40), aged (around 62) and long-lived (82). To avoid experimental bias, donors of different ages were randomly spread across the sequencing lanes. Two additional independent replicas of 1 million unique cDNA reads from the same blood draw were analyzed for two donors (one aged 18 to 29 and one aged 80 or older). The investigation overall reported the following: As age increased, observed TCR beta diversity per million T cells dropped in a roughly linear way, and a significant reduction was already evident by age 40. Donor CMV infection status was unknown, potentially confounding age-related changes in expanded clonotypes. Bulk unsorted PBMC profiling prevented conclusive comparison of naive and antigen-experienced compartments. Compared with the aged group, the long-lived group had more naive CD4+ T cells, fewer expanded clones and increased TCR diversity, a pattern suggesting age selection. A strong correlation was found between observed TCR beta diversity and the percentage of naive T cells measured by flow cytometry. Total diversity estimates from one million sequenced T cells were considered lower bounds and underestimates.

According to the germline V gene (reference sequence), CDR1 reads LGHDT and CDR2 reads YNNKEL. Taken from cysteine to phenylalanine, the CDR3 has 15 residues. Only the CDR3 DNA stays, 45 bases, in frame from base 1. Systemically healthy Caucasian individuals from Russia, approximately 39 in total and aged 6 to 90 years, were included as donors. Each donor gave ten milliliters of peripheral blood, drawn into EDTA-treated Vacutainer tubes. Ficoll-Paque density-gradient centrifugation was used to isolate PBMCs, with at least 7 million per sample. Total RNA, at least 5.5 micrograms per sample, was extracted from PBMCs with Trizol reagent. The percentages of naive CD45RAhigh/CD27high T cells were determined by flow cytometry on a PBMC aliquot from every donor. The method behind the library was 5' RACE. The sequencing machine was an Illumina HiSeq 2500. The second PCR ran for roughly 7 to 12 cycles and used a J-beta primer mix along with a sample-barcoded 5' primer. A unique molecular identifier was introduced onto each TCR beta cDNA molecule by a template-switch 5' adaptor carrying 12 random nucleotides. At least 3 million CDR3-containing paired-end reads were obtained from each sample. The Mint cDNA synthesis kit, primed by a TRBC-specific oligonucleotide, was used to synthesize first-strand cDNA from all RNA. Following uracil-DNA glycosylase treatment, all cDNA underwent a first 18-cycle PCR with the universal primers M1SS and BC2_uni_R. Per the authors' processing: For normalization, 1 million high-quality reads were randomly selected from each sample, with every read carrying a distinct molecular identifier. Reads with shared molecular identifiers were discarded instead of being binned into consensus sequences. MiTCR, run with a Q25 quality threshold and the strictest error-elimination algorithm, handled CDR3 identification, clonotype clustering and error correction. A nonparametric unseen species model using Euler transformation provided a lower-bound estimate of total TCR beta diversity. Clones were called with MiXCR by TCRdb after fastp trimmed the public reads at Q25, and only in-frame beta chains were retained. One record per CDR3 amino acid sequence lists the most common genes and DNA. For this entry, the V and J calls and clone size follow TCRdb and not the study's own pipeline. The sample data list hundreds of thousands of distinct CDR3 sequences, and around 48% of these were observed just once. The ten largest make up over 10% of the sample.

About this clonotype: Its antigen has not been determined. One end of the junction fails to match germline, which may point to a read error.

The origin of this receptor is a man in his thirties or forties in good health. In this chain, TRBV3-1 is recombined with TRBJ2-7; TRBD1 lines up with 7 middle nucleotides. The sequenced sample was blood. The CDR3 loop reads CASRQGGASRNEQYF. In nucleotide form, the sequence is TGTGCCAGCAGGCAAGGGGGCGCCTCGAGGAATGAGCAGTACTTC.